This TCR beta chain was profiled in a study of blood T cells in healthy people across ages. A second PCR of 7 to 11 cycles used a sample-barcoded 5' primer and a J-beta primer mix. MiXCR was run by TCRdb on the 5' RACE reads, yielding one entry per CDR3 protein. The sample yields approximately 820,000 distinct CDR3 sequences, under 45% seen once. Germline CDR1 is SGHTA and CDR2 is FQGNSA. The CDR3 covers 16 residues. The ends were cut back, 1 base at V and 2 bases at J, with 12 bases in the middle. The chain has TRBV7-2 and TRBJ2-1; no definite D call. The origin of this receptor is a man in his fifties or sixties in good health. The specimen sequenced was blood. CDR3 DNA: TGTGCCAGCAGCTTAGATGGTACTGGACCCTACAATGAGCAGTTCTTC. Amino acid sequence: CASSLDGTGPYNEQFF.